Following are 13 T cell receptor beta chains from one sample sequenced in a study of CD8 T cells in ankylosing spondylitis (TCRdb year 2017). The library was built by means of 5' RACE. The instrument given in TCRdb is Illumina HiSeq 2500. TCRdb reanalyzed the raw reads on its own, using fastp at Q25 for trimming and MiXCR for clone calling, and kept in-frame beta chains. Every entry covers one CDR3 protein and lists the most common genes and DNA from its rows. The sample table shows some 130,000 distinct CDR3 sequences, and roughly 8.3% are seen once. Of the sample, approximately 7% is held by the ten largest clones. Input material: synovial fluid, either unsorted or a sorted T cell fraction (not recorded which). These receptors were collected from a male donor with ankylosing spondylitis.

This clonotype was observed a few times. This chain joins TRBV28 and TRBJ1-1; tentative D call: TRBD1 (5 bases). Trimming took 4 bases from V and 0 from J, leaving 9 bases between them. The CDR3 has 14 amino acids. Germline CDR1 MDHEN, CDR2 SYDVKM. DNA for the CDR3: TGTGCCAGCAGTTCGGGGGGTATGAACACTGAAGCTTTCTTT. Protein product: CASSSGGMNTEAFF.

Notes on this clonotype: The junction departs from germline at one end; a sequencing error may be responsible. The rearrangement uses TRBV20-1 and TRBJ2-2, with D perhaps given as TRBD1 or TRBD2 (5 bases each). The CDR3 covers 15 residues. Per the germline V gene, CDR1 is DFQATT and CDR2 is SNEGSKA (reference sequence). CDR3 coding DNA: TGTAGTGCTAGAGGGGAACACCTCGACACCGGGGAGCTGTTTTTT. This translates into CSARGEHLDTGELFF.

This clonotype was detected ten times or more. This chain connects TRBV21-1 to TRBJ1-5; the D call in the table, TRBD1, was not verified against the DNA. TRBV21-1 is marked as a pseudogene. This CDR3 region has 19 residues. CDR3 DNA sequence: TGTGCCAGCAGCCCGGTGGCGGACAGGGGAAGTAGTAGGAATCAGCCCCAGCATTTT. Its translation: CASSPVADRGSSRNQPQHF.

This chain joins TRBV4-3 and TRBJ1-5; D is unclear. V lost 5 bases and J 5 bases, leaving 10 bases between the germline ends. Germline CDR1 LGHNA, CDR2 YSLEER. The CDR3 is 13 residues long. This CDR3 is CASSYNVDQPQHF. The CDR3 DNA reads as TGCGCCAGCAGCTATAACGTAGATCAGCCCCAGCATTTT.

This clonotype was seen many times. The rearrangement links TRBV27 to TRBJ2-1; D tentatively fits TRBD1 or TRBD2 (6 bases each). Germline V gene data show CDR1 as MNHEY and CDR2 as SMNVEV (reference sequence). The CDR3 has 14 residues. Trimming removed 3 bases from V and 10 bases from J, with 16 bases in between. CDR3: CASSFPRLGGEQFF. As DNA, the CDR3 is TGTGCCAGCAGTTTCCCCCGATTGGGGGGCGAGCAGTTCTTC.

Only a few counts were recorded for this clonotype. The genes are TRBV2 and TRBJ2-5; D is uncertain. Germline lookup yields CDR1 SNHLY and CDR2 FYNNEI. The CDR3 has 10 residues. V gave up 5 bases and J gave up 5 bases, with 3 bases separating them. The DNA for the CDR3 is TGTGCCAGCAGTTTTGAGACCCAGTACTTC. Translated, it gives CASSFETQYF. Using reference TRBV2 and TRBJ2-5 for the parts outside the CDR3, the full variable domain is EPEVTQTPSHQVTQMGQEVILRCVPISNHLYFYWYRQILGQKVEFLVSFYNNEISEKSEIFDDQFSVERPDGSNFTLKIRSTKLEDSAMYFCASSFETQYFGPGTRLLVL.

This clonotype turned up a few times. The chain has TRBV30 and TRBJ2-5, with a possible D match to TRBD2 (5 bases). The V and J ends lost 6 bases and 9 bases respectively, with 17 bases between them. The length of the CDR3 is 12 residues. Germline CDR1 GTSNPN, CDR2 SVGIG (reference sequence). CDR3 sequence reads: CACREGVRAQYF. CDR3 bases: TGTGCCTGCAGAGAGGGTGTTAGAGCCCAGTACTTC.

This clonotype showed up many times. J is TRBJ2-5 and V is TRBV7-9, with 8 bases identical to TRBD1. Germline CDR1 SEHNR, CDR2 FQNEAQ (reference sequence). The CDR3 extends over 16 amino acids. J gave up 7 bases and V 5 bases, and 15 bases lay outside the gene matches. The CDR3 region is CASSRGTGPKRWTQYF. The CDR3 DNA reads TGTGCCAGCAGCCGGGGGACAGGCCCGAAGAGATGGACCCAGTACTTC.

The table lists this clonotype with a few counts. The V and J genes are TRBV20-1 and TRBJ2-4, with 11 bases lining up with TRBD2. The CDR3 consists of 17 residues. V was clipped by 4 bases and J by 1 base; unmatched bases: 9. The germline gives CDR1 DFQATT, CDR2 SNEGSKA (reference sequence). The CDR3: CSATILLAGEAKNIQYF. CDR3 nucleotides: TGCAGTGCTACTATATTACTAGCGGGAGAGGCCAAAAACATTCAGTACTTC.

J is TRBJ1-1 and V is TRBV5-1; D uncertain. V shed 2 bases and J shed 3 bases, with 8 bases lying between them. The CDR3 is made up of 13 amino acids. Germline CDR1 is SGHRS and CDR2 is YFSETQ. The CDR3 is CASSLTQYTEAFF. CDR3 coding DNA: TGCGCCAGCAGCTTAACCCAGTACACTGAAGCTTTCTTT.

The chain links TRBV4-3 to TRBJ2-3; TRBD2 matches at 8 bases. Per the germline V gene, CDR1 is LGHNA and CDR2 is YSLEER. This CDR3 comprises 17 residues. J lost 2 bases, V lost 4 bases, and 11 bases had no gene match. The CDR3 is CASSRRLAGGDTDTQYF. The CDR3 nucleotides read TGCGCCAGCAGCCGGCGCCTGGCGGGGGGAGACACAGATACGCAGTATTTT.

This clonotype was recorded many times. V is TRBV6-1 and J is TRBJ2-7; D uncertain. Per the germline V gene, CDR1 is MNHNS and CDR2 is SASEGT. The CDR3 has 12 amino acids. V was clipped by 0 bases and J by 6 bases, with 6 bases between them. DNA of the CDR3: TGTGCCAGCAGTGAAGCATTCCGCGAGCAGTACTTC. It encodes CASSEAFREQYF.

This clonotype was observed many times. V gene TRBV2 combines with J gene TRBJ2-2; 7 bases agree with TRBD1. The germline V gene has CDR1 SNHLY and CDR2 FYNNEI. V trimming: 6 bases; J trimming: 7 bases; junction bases outside the gene matches: 8. CDR3 length: 14 amino acids. The CDR3 loop reads CASSKTGEFGELFF. The DNA of the CDR3 is TGTGCCAGCAGCAAAACAGGGGAGTTCGGGGAGCTGTTTTTT.